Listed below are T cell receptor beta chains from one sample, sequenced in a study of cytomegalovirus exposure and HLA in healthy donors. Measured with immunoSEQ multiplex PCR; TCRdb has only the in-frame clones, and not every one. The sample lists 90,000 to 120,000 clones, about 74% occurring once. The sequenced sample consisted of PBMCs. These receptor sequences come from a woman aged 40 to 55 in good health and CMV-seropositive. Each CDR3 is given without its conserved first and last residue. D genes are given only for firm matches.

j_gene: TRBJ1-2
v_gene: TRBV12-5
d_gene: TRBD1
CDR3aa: ASGRGTGENGYT

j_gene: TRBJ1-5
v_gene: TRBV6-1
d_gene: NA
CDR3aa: ASSDYAGGQPQH

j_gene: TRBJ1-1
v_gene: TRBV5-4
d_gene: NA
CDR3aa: ASSLAGGGSDTEAF

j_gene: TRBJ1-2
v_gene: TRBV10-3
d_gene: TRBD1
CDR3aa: AIRGTGVDGYT

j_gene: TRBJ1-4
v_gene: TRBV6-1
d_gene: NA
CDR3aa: ASRGGTNEKLF

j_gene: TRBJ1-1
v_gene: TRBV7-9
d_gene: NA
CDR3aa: ASSLGSTETEAF

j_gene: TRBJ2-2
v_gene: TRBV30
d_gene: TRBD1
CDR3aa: AWSSGQGLTGELF

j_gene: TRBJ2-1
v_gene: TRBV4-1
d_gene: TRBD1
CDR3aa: ASSQEQALGTGGLLRF

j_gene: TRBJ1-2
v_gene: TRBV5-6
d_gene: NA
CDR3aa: ASRPGHGYGYT

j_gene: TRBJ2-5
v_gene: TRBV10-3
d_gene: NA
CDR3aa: AISESNGETQY

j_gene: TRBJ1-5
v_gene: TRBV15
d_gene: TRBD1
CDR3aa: ATHRDRGNVNQPQH

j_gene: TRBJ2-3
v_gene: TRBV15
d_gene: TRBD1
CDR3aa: ATSRRTGGAWTDTQY

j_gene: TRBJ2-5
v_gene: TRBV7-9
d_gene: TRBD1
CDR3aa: ASRSGQVGETQY

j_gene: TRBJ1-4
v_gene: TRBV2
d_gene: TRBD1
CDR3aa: ASSEALDRVLF

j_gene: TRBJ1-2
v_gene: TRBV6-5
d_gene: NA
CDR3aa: AGSSGGYT

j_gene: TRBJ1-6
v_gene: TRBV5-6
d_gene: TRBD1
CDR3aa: ASSLGRGLYSPLH

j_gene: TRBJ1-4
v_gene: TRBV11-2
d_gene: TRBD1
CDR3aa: ASSLDRGGEKLF

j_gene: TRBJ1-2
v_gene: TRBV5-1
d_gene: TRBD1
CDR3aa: ASSPGRDRGLGYT

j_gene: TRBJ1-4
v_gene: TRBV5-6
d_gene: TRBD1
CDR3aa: ASSGTDRANEKLF

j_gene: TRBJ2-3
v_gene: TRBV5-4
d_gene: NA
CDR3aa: ASSLGGGHITDTQY

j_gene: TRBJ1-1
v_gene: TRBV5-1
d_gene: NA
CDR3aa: ASSLDGAIPEAF

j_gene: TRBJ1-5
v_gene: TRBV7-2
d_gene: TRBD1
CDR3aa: ASSPPGTGKEPQH

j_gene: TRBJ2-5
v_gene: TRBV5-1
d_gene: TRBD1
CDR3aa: ASSFQGAEETQY

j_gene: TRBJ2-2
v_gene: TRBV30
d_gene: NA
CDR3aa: AWTSNTGELF

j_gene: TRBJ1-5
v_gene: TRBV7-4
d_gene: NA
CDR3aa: ASSLMRRGNQPQH

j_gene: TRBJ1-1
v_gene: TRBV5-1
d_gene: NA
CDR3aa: ASSLRRADTEAF

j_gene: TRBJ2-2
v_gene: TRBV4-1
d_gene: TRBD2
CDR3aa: ASSQTSGGAFYGELF

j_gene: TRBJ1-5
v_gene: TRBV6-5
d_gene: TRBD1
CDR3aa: ASSYSQGENQPQH

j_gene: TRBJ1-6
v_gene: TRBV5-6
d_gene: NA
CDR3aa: ASTRRGADSPLH

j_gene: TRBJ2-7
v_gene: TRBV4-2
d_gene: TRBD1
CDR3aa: ASSQVSGTGGYEQY

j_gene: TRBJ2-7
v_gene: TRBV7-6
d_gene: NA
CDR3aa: ASSPGLVRDEQY

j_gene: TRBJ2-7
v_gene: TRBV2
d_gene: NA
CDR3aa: ASSVAGRNYRQY

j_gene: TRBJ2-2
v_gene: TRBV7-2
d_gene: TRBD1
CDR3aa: ASSIWDRQTGELF

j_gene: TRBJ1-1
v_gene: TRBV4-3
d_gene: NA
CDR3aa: ASSQERSFEAF

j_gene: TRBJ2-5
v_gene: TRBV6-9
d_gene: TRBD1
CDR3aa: ASSYPTGGEY

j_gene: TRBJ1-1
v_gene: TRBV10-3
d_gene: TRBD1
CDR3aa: AISESTGNMNTEAF

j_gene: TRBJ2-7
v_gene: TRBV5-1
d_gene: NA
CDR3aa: ASSQGGSRDKAYEQY

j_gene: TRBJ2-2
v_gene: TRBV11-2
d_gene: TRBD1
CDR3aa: ASSLDRAGELF

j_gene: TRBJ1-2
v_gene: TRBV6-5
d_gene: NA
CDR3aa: ASSYSPIDSAGGYT

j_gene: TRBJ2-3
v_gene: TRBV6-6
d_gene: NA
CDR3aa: ASSYQNTDTQY

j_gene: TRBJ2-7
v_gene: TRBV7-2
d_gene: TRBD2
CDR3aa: ASSSGTSGVYEQY

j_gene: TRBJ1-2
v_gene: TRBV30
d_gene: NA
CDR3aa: AWTTGSYGYT

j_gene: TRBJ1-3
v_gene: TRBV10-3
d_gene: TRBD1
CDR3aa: AIRDSSGNTIY

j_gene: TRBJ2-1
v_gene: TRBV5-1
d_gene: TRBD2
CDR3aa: ASSGASGGNNEQF